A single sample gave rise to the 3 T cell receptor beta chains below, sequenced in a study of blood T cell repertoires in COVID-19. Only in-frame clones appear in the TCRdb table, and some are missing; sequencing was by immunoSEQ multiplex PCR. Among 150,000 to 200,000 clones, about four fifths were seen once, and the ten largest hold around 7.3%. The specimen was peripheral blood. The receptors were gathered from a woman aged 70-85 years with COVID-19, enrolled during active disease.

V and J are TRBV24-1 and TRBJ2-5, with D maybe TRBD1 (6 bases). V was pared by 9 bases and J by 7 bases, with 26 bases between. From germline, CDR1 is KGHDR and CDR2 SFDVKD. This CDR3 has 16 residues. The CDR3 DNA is TGTGCCACCCAGGGAAGGACCCCCGGGACATCCGGGACCCAGTACTTC. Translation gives CATQGRTPGTSGTQYF.

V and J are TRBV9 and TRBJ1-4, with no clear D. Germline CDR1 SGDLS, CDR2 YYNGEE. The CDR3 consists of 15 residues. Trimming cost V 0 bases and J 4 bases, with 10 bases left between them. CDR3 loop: CASSVGTDINEKLFF. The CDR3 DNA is TGTGCCAGCAGCGTAGGAACAGATATTAATGAAAAACTGTTTTTT.

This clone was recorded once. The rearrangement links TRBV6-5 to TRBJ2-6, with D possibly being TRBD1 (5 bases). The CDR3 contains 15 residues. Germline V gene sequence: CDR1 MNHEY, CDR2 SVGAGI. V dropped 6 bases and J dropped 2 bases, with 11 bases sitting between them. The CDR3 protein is CASRLLRAGANVLTF. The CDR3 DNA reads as TGTGCCAGCAGACTTCTCAGGGCTGGGGCCAACGTCCTGACTTTC.